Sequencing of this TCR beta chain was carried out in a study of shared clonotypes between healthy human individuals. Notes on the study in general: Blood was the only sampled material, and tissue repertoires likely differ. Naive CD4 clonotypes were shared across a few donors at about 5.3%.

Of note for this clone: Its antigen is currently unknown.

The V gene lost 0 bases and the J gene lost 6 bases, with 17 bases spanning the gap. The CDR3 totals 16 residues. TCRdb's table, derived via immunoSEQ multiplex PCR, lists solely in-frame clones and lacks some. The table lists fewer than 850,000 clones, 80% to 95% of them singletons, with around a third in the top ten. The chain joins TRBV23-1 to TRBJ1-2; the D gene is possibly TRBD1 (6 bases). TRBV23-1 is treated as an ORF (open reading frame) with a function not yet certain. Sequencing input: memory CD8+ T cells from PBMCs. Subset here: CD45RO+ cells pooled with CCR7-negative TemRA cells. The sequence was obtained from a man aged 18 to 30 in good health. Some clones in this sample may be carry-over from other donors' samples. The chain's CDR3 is CASSQSGQLRGNGYTF. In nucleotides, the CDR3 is TGCGCCAGCAGTCAATCAGGACAGCTTCGCGGAAATGGCTACACCTTC.